This T cell receptor beta chain was recorded in a study of human T cells and chemical hapten exposure. Time point specified: patch test 1, 2 weeks after DPC sensitization. Described treatment: therapeutic diphenylcyclopropenone sensitization with weekly scalp DPC. Using its own MiXCR run on the RACE reads, TCRdb lists one record per CDR3 protein. Of 300,000 to 450,000 distinct CDR3 sequences listed, roughly 4.8% are singletons. Germline V gene data show CDR1 as SGHTA and CDR2 as FQGNSA. The trim removed 5 bases at V and 4 bases at J, leaving 8 bases unmatched. The CDR3 is 15 amino acids. This clonotype has a count of ten or more.

The chain recombines TRBV7-2 with TRBJ1-1, with 9 bases fitting TRBD1. Material: whole blood, obtained in connection with sensitization to the hapten diphenylcyclopropenone (DPC). This sequence originates from a woman between 45 and 65 years old with alopecia areata. Some clones in this sample may be carry-over from other donors' samples. CDR3 sequence: CASSETGTGSTEAFF. The DNA of the CDR3 is TGTGCCAGCAGCGAAACCGGGACAGGGTCCACTGAAGCTTTCTTT.